This T cell receptor beta chain stems from a study of lymphopenia after photon versus proton radiotherapy. Notes on the study in general: Post-nadir TCR diversity decline inversely tracked overall survival among those who died. Better survival with proton therapy was suggested as possible, not demonstrated. Relative stability marked proton patients; photon patients lost diversity and naive cells.

V was trimmed by 5 bases and J by 7 bases, leaving 11 bases between them. CDR3 length: 12 residues. Germline assignment: CDR1 MGHRA and CDR2 YSYEKL. As regards this clone: As yet, its antigen is unknown.

The method was immunoSEQ multiplex PCR; TCRdb's version includes in-frame clones alone and lacks a portion of them. The sample lists 25,000 to 30,000 clones; 87% were seen once. The sequences come from peripheral blood, collected from a patient treated with proton-based radiotherapy. The clonotype originates from an older woman with cholangiocarcinoma. Some clones in this sample may be carry-over from other donors' samples. The chain employs TRBV4-1 and TRBJ1-1; no clear D gene. The CDR3 sequence: CASSGRTDEAFF. CDR3 DNA: TGCGCCAGCAGCGGGCGGACCGATGAAGCTTTCTTT.